This T cell receptor beta chain emerged from a study of blood T cell repertoires in COVID-19. Study background: Spain, Italy and the United States supplied samples that represented acute and convalescent COVID-19. T cells, B-cell-depleted T cells, or PBMCs provided the cDNA or gDNA that served as material.

Authors' processing steps: The assay estimated nucleated cells by amplifying reference gene primers. Repertoires were generated with immunoSEQ multiplex PCR, while TCRdb's copy carries only in-frame clones and drops some. V and J calls and clone size are those listed in that table; D and trimming were worked out from the DNA. The sample holds about 400,000 clones, approximately 86% seen once. From germline, CDR1 is SGHVS and CDR2 FNYEAQ. V was pared by 2 bases and J by 4 bases, with 14 bases between. The CDR3 is 15 amino acids. This TCR derives from a woman aged 60-70 years with COVID-19, enrolled during active disease. V and J are TRBV7-6 and TRBJ1-1; D gene uncertain. Sequencing was carried out using peripheral blood. As DNA, the CDR3 is TGTGCCAGCAGCTTACAAGAGGTCAAGAGCACTGAAGCTTTCTTT. Protein sequence: CASSLQEVKSTEAFF.